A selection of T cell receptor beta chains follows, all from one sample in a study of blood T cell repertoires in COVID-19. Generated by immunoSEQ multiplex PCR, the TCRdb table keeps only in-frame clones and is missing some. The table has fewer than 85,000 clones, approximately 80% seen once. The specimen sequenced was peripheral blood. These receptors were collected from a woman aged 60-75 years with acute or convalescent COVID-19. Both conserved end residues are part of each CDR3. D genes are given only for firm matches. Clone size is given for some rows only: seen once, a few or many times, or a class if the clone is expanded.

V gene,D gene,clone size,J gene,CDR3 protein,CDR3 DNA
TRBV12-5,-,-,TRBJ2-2,CASGLVLQGTGELFF,TGTGCTAGTGGTTTGGTACTGCAGGGGACCGGGGAGCTGTTTTTT
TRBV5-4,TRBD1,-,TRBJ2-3,CASSPVKQGDGTDTQYF,TGTGCCAGCAGCCCCGTAAAACAGGGGGACGGCACAGATACGCAGTATTTT
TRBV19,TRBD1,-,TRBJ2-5,CASSASTGDGETQYF,TGTGCCAGTAGTGCATCGACAGGGGACGGAGAGACCCAGTACTTC
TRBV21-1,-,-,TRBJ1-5,CASSPHSETDSLNQPQHF,TGTGCCAGCAGCCCCCACTCGGAGACAGACTCCCTTAATCAGCCCCAGCATTTT
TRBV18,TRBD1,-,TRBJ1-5,CASSPGTGQADQPQHF,TGTGCCAGCTCTCCCGGGACAGGTCAAGCGGATCAGCCCCAGCATTTT
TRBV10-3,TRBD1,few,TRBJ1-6,CAISGTRGRNSPLHF,TGTGCCATCAGTGGAACCAGGGGGCGGAATTCACCCCTCCACTTT
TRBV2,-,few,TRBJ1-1,CASSQMSGGVMNTEAFF,TGTGCCAGCAGTCAGATGTCTGGGGGCGTCATGAACACTGAAGCTTTCTTT
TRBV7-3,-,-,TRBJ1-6,CASSLRGQGSPLHF,TGTGCCAGCAGCTTAAGAGGACAAGGTTCACCCCTCCACTTT
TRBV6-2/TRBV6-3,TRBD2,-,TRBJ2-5,CASSYWTSGGETQYF,TGTGCCAGCAGTTACTGGACTAGCGGGGGTGAGACCCAGTACTTC
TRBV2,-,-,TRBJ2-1,CASSGEAYNEQFF,TGTGCCAGCAGTGGCGAAGCCTACAATGAGCAGTTCTTC
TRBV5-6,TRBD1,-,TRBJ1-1,CASSSTGGRTEAFF,TGTGCCAGCAGCTCGACAGGGGGCCGCACTGAAGCTTTCTTT
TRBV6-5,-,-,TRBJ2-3,CASKEGGGHTDTQYF,TGTGCCAGCAAGGAGGGCGGGGGACACACAGATACGCAGTATTTT
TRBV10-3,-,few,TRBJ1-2,CAISVGRQGYGYTF,TGTGCCATCAGTGTCGGTCGTCAGGGCTATGGCTACACCTTC
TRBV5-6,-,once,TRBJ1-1,CASSDRTGTEAFF,TGTGCCAGCAGCGACCGGACGGGAACTGAAGCTTTCTTT
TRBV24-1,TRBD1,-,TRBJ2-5,CATNRGYGETQYF,TGTGCCACCAACAGGGGCTACGGAGAGACCCAGTACTTC
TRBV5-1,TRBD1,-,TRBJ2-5,CASSLLPGQGTGETQYF,TGCGCCAGCAGCTTACTCCCGGGACAGGGTACGGGGGAGACCCAGTACTTC
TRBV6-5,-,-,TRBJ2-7,CASTRHFSYEQYF,TGTGCCAGCACCCGACACTTCTCCTACGAGCAGTACTTC
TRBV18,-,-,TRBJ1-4,CASSPSGGDEKLFF,TGTGCCAGCTCACCATCGGGGGGTGATGAAAAACTGTTTTTT
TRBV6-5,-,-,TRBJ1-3,CASSYHRGAVGNTIYF,TGTGCCAGCAGTTACCATCGGGGGGCAGTTGGAAACACCATATATTTT
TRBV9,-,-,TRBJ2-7,CASSVDLSEQYF,TGTGCCAGCAGCGTAGATCTCTCCGAGCAGTACTTC
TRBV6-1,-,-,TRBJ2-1,CASSVAGTGNYNEQFF,TGTGCCAGCAGTGTAGCGGGGACAGGGAACTACAATGAGCAGTTCTTC
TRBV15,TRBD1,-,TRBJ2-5,CATSLDRTGGRNQETQYF,TGTGCCACCAGCCTTGATCGGACAGGGGGCCGAAACCAAGAGACCCAGTACTTC
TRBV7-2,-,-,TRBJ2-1,CASSQGRAGEQFF,TGTGCCAGCAGCCAGGGGAGGGCGGGGGAGCAGTTCTTC
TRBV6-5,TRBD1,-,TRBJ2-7,CASSLDRGDEQYF,TGTGCCAGCAGTCTGGACAGGGGGGACGAGCAGTACTTC
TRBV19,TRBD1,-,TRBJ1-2,CASSPQGRGLSGYGYTF,TGTGCCAGTAGTCCCCAAGGCAGGGGGCTTTCGGGCTATGGCTACACCTTC
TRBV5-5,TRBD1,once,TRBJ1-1,CASSLYQGADTEAFF,TGTGCCAGCAGCTTGTACCAGGGGGCGGACACTGAAGCTTTCTTT
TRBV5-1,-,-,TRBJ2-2,CASSPGLKGTGELFF,TGCGCCAGCAGCCCAGGACTAAAAGGCACCGGGGAGCTGTTTTTT
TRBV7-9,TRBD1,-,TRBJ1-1,CASSGTGAFF,TGTGCCAGCAGCGGGACAGGAGCTTTCTTT
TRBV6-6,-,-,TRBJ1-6,CASSHPRGRDSPLHF,TGTGCCAGCAGCCACCCCAGGGGCCGAGATTCACCCCTCCACTTT
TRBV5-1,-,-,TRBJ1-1,CASSLDLYLNTEAFF,TGCGCCAGCAGCTTGGATCTCTACCTGAACACTGAAGCTTTCTTT
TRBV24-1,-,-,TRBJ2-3,CATSDPEGILGTDTQYF,TGTGCCACCAGTGATCCGGAGGGTATCTTGGGCACAGATACGCAGTATTTT
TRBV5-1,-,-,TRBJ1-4,CASSLFWGYGEDEKLFF,TGCGCCAGCAGCTTGTTCTGGGGGTACGGGGAGGATGAAAAACTGTTTTTT
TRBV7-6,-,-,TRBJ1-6,CASSLIAQGGSPLHF,TGTGCCAGCAGCCTAATCGCACAGGGTGGATCACCCCTCCACTTT
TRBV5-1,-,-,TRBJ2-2,CASSHEGVGTGELFF,TGCGCCAGCAGCCACGAGGGCGTAGGCACCGGGGAGCTGTTTTTT
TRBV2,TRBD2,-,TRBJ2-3,CASSENLAGGPDTQYF,TGTGCCAGCAGTGAAAATCTAGCGGGGGGGCCAGATACGCAGTATTTT
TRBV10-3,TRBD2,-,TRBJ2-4,CASRDAGDKNIQYF,TGTGCCTCCAGGGACGCGGGGGACAAAAACATTCAGTACTTC
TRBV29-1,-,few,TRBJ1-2,CSVDNTGRGSYGYTF,TGCAGCGTTGATAATACAGGCAGGGGTTCGTATGGCTACACCTTC
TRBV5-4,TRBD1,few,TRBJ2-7,CASSGRDSQGFYEQYF,TGTGCCAGCAGCGGAAGGGACAGTCAGGGGTTTTACGAGCAGTACTTC
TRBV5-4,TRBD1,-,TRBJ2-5,CASSLGDRGGQETQYF,TGTGCCAGCAGCTTGGGGGACAGGGGTGGACAAGAGACCCAGTACTTC